The rows below give T cell receptor beta chains drawn from one sample of a study of T cell changes during pregnancy in multiple sclerosis. Sequenced by immunoSEQ multiplex PCR; TCRdb stores in-frame clones only, minus some. The sample lists roughly 38,000 clones, 88% occurring once. Sequences were derived from CD4+ T cells from peripheral blood mononuclear cells, sampled before pregnancy. The receptors were sampled from a female donor with multiple sclerosis, enrolled in a pregnancy study. Each CDR3 is given with its conserved first and last residue. The D gene is left open where the match is weak. A row's size may be missing; if present it is once, few, many or a size class.

>TRBJ2-7|NA|TRBD1|TRBV5-1
CASRSGTVYDKQYF
TGCGCCAGCAGGTCAGGGACAGTTTACGATAAGCAGTACTTC
>TRBJ2-3|NA|TRBD2|TRBV5-1
CASSSSGDYTDTQYF
TGCGCCAGCAGCTCAAGCGGGGACTACACAGATACGCAGTATTTT
>TRBJ2-2|NA|TRBD2|TRBV6-1
CASTILLADTGELFF
TGTGCCAGCACGATCCTACTAGCGGACACCGGGGAGCTGTTTTTT
>TRBJ2-5|NA|NA|TRBV30
CAWSFTTQETQYF
TGTGCCTGGAGTTTTACTACCCAAGAGACCCAGTACTTC
>TRBJ1-1|once|NA|TRBV5-4
CASSLGGQMNTEAFF
TGTGCCAGCAGCTTGGGCGGACAAATGAACACTGAAGCTTTCTTT
>TRBJ2-2|NA|TRBD2|TRBV5-1
CASSLSGGFLPGELFF
TGCGCCAGCAGCTTATCGGGAGGCTTTTTACCCGGGGAGCTGTTTTTT
>TRBJ2-1|NA|TRBD2|TRBV18
CASSPPVTGGLAGEQFF
TGTGCCAGCTCACCACCTGTCACGGGAGGGCTTGCGGGTGAGCAGTTCTTC
>TRBJ2-5|NA|TRBD2|TRBV5-6
CASSFRTSGRGGTQETQYF
TGTGCCAGCAGCTTTAGAACTAGCGGGAGAGGGGGCACCCAAGAGACCCAGTACTTC
>TRBJ2-5|few|TRBD2|TRBV19
CASGRENEETQYF
TGTGCCAGCGGGAGGGAGAATGAAGAGACCCAGTACTTC
>TRBJ1-5|NA|TRBD1|TRBV2
CASSVPGQGYQPQHF
TGTGCCAGCAGCGTACCCGGACAGGGGTATCAGCCCCAGCATTTT
>TRBJ2-1|NA|TRBD1|TRBV7-2
CASSFRDRVSNEQFF
TGTGCCAGCAGCTTTAGGGACAGGGTATCAAATGAGCAGTTCTTC
>TRBJ1-2|NA|NA|TRBV28
CASSLERGGYTF
TGTGCCAGCAGTTTAGAGAGAGGAGGCTACACCTTC
>TRBJ1-2|NA|NA|TRBV18
CASSPKDRLTTSNYGYTF
TGTGCCAGCTCACCCAAAGACAGGCTGACGACCAGCAACTATGGCTACACCTTC
>TRBJ1-2|NA|NA|TRBV6-6
CASSYELYGYTF
TGTGCCAGCAGTTACGAACTCTATGGCTACACCTTC
>TRBJ2-7|NA|TRBD2|TRBV6-5
CASSRGKGGWEQYF
TGTGCCAGCAGTCGGGGGAAGGGAGGGTGGGAGCAGTACTTC
>TRBJ2-7|NA|NA|TRBV30
CAWSVKGTYPYEQYF
TGTGCCTGGAGTGTAAAAGGGACATATCCCTACGAGCAGTACTTC
>TRBJ2-2|once|NA|TRBV2
CASSVEGLNAGELFF
TGTGCCAGCAGTGTGGAGGGTCTGAACGCCGGGGAGCTGTTTTTT
>TRBJ2-1|NA|TRBD1|TRBV27
CASSRGDRVNEQFF
TGTGCCAGCAGTAGGGGAGACAGGGTAAACGAGCAGTTCTTC
>TRBJ1-2|NA|TRBD1|TRBV9
CASSVPGTGGYGYTF
TGTGCCAGCAGCGTGCCCGGGACAGGGGGGTATGGCTACACCTTC
>TRBJ1-5|NA|NA|TRBV4-1
CASSQDGGDHQPQHF
TGCGCCAGCAGCCAAGATGGCGGGGACCATCAGCCCCAGCATTTT
>TRBJ1-1|NA|NA|TRBV9
CASSPTDATSPFF
TGTGCCAGCAGCCCAACAGACGCCACTTCTCCTTTCTTT
>TRBJ2-3|NA|NA|TRBV12-5
CASAIGGGSIDTQYF
TGTGCTAGTGCCATAGGCGGGGGCTCCATAGATACGCAGTATTTT
>TRBJ2-1|NA|TRBD2|TRBV5-8
CASSLRSSGTYNEQFF
TGTGCCAGCAGCTTAAGATCCAGCGGGACCTACAATGAGCAGTTCTTC
>TRBJ2-1|NA|TRBD2|TRBV6-6
CASSKLAGSYNEQFF
TGTGCCAGCAGCAAACTAGCGGGGTCCTACAATGAGCAGTTCTTC
>TRBJ2-2|once|TRBD2|TRBV7-2
CASHKRQGGTGELFF
TGTGCCAGCCACAAGAGGCAGGGAGGGACCGGGGAGCTGTTTTTT
>TRBJ2-7|NA|TRBD1|TRBV11-2
CASSLGRQGSEQYF
TGTGCCAGCAGCTTGGGCCGACAGGGCTCCGAGCAGTACTTC
>TRBJ1-5|NA|NA|TRBV6-1
CASSEPPQGSNQPQHF
TGTGCCAGCAGTGAACCCCCTCAGGGTAGCAATCAGCCCCAGCATTTT
>TRBJ2-7|NA|TRBD2|TRBV2
CASSHPGLAVVEQYF
TGTGCCAGCAGCCACCCGGGACTAGCTGTTGTCGAGCAGTACTTC
>TRBJ2-1|NA|TRBD2|TRBV6-5
CASSRDYEGPNEQFF
TGTGCCAGCTCCAGGGACTATGAGGGGCCCAATGAGCAGTTCTTC
>TRBJ1-2|NA|NA|TRBV6-5
CASSFSGGRGYTF
TGTGCCAGCAGTTTTAGCGGGGGTCGGGGCTACACCTTC
>TRBJ2-7|NA|TRBD2|TRBV11-1
CASSLEVGPSGRGEQYF
TGTGCCAGCAGCTTAGAAGTTGGCCCTAGCGGGAGAGGCGAGCAGTACTTC
>TRBJ1-1|few|NA|TRBV11-3
CASSLDRGTEAFF
TGTGCCAGCAGCTTGGACAGAGGCACTGAAGCTTTCTTT
>TRBJ1-4|NA|NA|TRBV2
CAGRTGTTNEKLFF
TGTGCGGGGAGGACGGGAACAACTAATGAAAAACTGTTTTTT
>TRBJ1-2|NA|TRBD1|TRBV6-6
CAMWGQGKGNYGYTF
TGTGCCATGTGGGGACAGGGAAAAGGGAACTATGGCTACACCTTC
>TRBJ2-7|NA|TRBD2|TRBV11-2
CASSIIGTTYEQYF
TGTGCCAGCAGCATAATCGGGACTACCTACGAGCAGTACTTC
>TRBJ2-7|few|TRBD2|TRBV10-1
CASSGTSGSYEQYF
TGCGCCAGCAGTGGGACTAGTGGATCCTACGAGCAGTACTTC
>TRBJ2-5|NA|NA|TRBV5-4
CASSPGDKAQETQYF
TGTGCCAGCAGCCCTGGTGACAAGGCCCAAGAGACCCAGTACTTC
>TRBJ2-1|NA|TRBD1|TRBV11-2
CASSIDRDNEQFF
TGTGCCAGCAGCATCGACAGGGACAATGAGCAGTTCTTC
>TRBJ2-3|few|NA|TRBV5-4
CASSPAGGSLGDTQYF
TGTGCCAGCAGCCCTGCTGGGGGCAGCCTCGGGGATACGCAGTATTTT
>TRBJ1-5|NA|NA|TRBV11-2
CASSFGGNQPQHF
TGTGCCAGCAGCTTTGGGGGGAATCAGCCCCAGCATTTT
>TRBJ1-1|NA|NA|TRBV5-1
CASSTFGTTEAFF
TGCGCCAGCAGCACCTTCGGGACAACTGAAGCTTTCTTT
>TRBJ2-3|NA|TRBD1|TRBV5-1
CASSPGQGATDTQYF
TGCGCCAGCAGCCCAGGACAGGGGGCAACAGATACGCAGTATTTT
>TRBJ2-7|NA|TRBD2|TRBV27
CASSSWTSGYEQYF
TGTGCCAGCAGTTCCTGGACTAGCGGGTACGAGCAGTACTTC
>TRBJ2-2|NA|NA|TRBV10-3
CAITQNPNTGELFF
TGTGCCATCACCCAAAATCCGAACACCGGGGAGCTGTTTTTT
>TRBJ1-2|NA|NA|TRBV19
CASSIPTGSSNYGYTF
TGTGCCAGTAGTATCCCCACAGGCAGCTCTAACTATGGCTACACCTTC
>TRBJ2-3|NA|TRBD2|TRBV7-9
CASSPSGRAKDTQYF
TGTGCCAGCAGCCCTAGTGGGAGGGCCAAAGATACGCAGTATTTT
>TRBJ2-3|NA|TRBD2|TRBV7-2
CASSRSAGGAGDTQYF
TGTGCCAGCAGCCGTTCAGCGGGAGGCGCTGGGGATACGCAGTATTTT
>TRBJ2-1|NA|TRBD2|TRBV30
CAWSGDRASGRAGAYNEQFF
TGTGCCTGGAGTGGGGACCGGGCTAGCGGGAGGGCAGGGGCCTACAATGAGCAGTTCTTC
>TRBJ1-4|NA|NA|TRBV19
CASSMSRGEKLFF
TGTGCCAGTAGTATGAGCAGGGGTGAAAAACTGTTTTTT
>TRBJ2-1|once|NA|TRBV30
CAWRTSYNEQFF
TGTGCCTGGAGGACTAGCTACAATGAGCAGTTCTTC